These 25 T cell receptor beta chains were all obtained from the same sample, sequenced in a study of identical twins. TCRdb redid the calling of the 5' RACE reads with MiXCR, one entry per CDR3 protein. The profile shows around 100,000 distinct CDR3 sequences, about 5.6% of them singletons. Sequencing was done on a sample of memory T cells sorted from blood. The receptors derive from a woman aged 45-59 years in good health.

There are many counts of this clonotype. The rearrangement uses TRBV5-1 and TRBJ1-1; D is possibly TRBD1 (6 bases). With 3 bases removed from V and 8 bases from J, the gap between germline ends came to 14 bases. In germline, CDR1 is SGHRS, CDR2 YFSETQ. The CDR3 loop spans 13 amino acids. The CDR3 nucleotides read TGCGCCAGCAGCTCCACAAAAGGACAGGAAGCTTTCTTT. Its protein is CASSSTKGQEAFF.

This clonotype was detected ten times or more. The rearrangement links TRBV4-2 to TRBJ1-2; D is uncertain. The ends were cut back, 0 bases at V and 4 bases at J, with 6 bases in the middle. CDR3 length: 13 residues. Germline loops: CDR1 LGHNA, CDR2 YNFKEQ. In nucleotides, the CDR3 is TGTGCCAGCAGCCAAGATTCCAGCTATGGCTACACCTTC. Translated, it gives CASSQDSSYGYTF.

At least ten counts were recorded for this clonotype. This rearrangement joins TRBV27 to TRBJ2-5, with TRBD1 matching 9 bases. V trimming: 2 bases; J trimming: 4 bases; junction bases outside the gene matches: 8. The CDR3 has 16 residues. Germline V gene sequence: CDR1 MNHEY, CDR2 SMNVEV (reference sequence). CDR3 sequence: CASSLRNRGLGETQYF. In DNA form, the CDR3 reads TGTGCCAGCAGTTTAAGGAACAGGGGGCTAGGAGAGACCCAGTACTTC.

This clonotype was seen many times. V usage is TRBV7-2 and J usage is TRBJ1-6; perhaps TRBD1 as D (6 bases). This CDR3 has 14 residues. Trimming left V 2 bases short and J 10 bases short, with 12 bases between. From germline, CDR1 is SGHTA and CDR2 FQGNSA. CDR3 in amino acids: CASSLLNRESPLHF. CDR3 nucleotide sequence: TGTGCCAGCAGCTTATTGAACAGGGAGTCACCCCTCCACTTT.

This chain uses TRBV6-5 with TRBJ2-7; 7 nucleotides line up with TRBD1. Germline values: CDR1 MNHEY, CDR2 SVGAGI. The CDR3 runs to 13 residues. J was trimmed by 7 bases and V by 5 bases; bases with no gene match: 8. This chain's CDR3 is CASSRPQGREQYF. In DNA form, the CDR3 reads TGTGCCAGCAGTCGTCCACAGGGGCGGGAGCAGTACTTC.

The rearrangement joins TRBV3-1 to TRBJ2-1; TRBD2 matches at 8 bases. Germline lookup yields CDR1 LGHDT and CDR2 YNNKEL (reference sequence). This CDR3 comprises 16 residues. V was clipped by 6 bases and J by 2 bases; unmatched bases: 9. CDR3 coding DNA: TGTGCCAGCAGTGAAAAAGCGGGAGTGACCTACAATGAGCAGTTCTTC. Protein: CASSEKAGVTYNEQFF.

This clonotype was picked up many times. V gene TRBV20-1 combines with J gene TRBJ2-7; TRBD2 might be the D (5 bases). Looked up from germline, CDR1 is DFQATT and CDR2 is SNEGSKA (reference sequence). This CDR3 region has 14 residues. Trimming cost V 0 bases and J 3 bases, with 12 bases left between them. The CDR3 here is CSARDLAEIYEQYF. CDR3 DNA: TGCAGTGCTAGAGATCTAGCAGAAATCTACGAGCAGTACTTC.

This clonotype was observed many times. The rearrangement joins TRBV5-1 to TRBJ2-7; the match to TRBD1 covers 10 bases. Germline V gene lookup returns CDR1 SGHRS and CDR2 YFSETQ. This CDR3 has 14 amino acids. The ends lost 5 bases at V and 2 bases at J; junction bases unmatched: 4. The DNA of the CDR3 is TGCGCCAGCAGGGGGACAGGGGTTACCTACGAGCAGTACTTC. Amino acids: CASRGTGVTYEQYF. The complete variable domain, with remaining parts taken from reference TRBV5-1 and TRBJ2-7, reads KAGVTQTPRYLIKTRGQQVTLSCSPISGHRSVSWYQQTPGQGLQFLFEYFSETQRNKGNFPGRFSGRQFSNSRSEMNVSTLELGDSALYLCASRGTGVTYEQYFGPGTRLTVT.

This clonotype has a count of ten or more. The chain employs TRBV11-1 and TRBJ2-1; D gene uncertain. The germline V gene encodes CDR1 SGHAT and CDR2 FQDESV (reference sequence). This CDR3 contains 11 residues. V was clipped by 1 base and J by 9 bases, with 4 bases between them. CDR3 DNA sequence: TGTGCCAGCAGCTTAGGGCCTGAGCAGTTCTTC. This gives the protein CASSLGPEQFF. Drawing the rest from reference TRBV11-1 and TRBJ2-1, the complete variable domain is EAEVAQSPRYKITEKSQAVAFWCDPISGHATLYWYRQILGQGPELLVQFQDESVVDDSQLPKDRFSAERLKGVDSTLKIQPAELGDSAMYLCASSLGPEQFFGPGTRLTVL.

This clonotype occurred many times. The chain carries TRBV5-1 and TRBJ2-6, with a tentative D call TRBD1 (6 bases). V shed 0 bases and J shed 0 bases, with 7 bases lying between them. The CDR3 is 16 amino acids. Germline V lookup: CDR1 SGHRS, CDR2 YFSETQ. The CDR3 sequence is CASSLEGGSGANVLTF. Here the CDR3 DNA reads TGCGCCAGCAGCTTGGAAGGGGGCTCTGGGGCCAACGTCCTGACTTTC.

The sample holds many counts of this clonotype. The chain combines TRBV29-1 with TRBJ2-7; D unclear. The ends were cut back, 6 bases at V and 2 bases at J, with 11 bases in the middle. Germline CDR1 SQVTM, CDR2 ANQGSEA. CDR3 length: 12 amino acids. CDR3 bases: TGCAGCGTGGCCACTACTACCTACGAGCAGTACTTC. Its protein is CSVATTTYEQYF.

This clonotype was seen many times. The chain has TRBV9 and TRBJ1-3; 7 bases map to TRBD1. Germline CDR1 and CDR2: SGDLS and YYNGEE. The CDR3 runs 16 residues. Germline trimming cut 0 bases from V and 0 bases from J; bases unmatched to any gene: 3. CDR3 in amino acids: CASSVAGTDSGNTIYF. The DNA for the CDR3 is TGTGCCAGCAGCGTAGCGGGGACAGACTCTGGAAACACCATATATTTT.

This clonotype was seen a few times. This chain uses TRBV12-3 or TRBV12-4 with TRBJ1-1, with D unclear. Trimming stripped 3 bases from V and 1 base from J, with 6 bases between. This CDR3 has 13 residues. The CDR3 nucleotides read TGTGCCAGCAGTTTTGGACGGAACACTGAAGCTTTCTTT. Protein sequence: CASSFGRNTEAFF.

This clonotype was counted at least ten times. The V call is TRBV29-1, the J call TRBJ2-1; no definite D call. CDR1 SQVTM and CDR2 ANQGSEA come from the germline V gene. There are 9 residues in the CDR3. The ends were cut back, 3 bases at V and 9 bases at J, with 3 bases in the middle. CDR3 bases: TGCAGCGTTGACGTTGAGCAGTTCTTC. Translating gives CSVDVEQFF.

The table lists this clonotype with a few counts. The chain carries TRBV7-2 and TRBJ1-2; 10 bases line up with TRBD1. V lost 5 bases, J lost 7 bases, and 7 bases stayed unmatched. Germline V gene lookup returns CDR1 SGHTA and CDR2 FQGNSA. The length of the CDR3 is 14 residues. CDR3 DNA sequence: TGTGCCAGCAGCCAAGCGGGGACAGGGGTTGGCTACACCTTC. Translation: CASSQAGTGVGYTF.

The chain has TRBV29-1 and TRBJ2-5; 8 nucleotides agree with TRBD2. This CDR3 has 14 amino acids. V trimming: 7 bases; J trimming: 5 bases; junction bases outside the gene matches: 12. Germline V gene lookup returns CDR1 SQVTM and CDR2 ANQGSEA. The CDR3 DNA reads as TGCAGCGGAGGACGGGGGGGAACGGGGGAGACCCAGTACTTC. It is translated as CSGGRGGTGETQYF.

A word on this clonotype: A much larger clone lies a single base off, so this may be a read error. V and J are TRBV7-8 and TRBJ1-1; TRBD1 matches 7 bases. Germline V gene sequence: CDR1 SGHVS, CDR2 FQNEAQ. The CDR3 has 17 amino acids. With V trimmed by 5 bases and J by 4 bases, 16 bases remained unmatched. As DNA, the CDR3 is TGTGCCAGCAGCCCGCCAGGGGGGAATTTTTCTAGCACTGAAGCTTTCTTT. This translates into CASSPPGGNFSSTEAFF.

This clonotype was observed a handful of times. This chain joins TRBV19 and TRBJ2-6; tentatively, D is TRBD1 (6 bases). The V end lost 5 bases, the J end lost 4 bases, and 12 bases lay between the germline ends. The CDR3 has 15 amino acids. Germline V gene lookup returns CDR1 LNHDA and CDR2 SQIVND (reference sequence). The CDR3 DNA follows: TGTGCCAGTAGTTCGACAGGCCCCGGGGCCAACGTCCTGACTTTC. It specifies CASSSTGPGANVLTF. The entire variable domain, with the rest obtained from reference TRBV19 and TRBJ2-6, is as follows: DGGITQSPKYLFRKEGQNVTLSCEQNLNHDAMYWYRQDPGQGLRLIYYSQIVNDFQKGDIAEGYSVSREKKESFPLTVTSAQKNPTAFYLCASSSTGPGANVLTFGAGSRLTVL.

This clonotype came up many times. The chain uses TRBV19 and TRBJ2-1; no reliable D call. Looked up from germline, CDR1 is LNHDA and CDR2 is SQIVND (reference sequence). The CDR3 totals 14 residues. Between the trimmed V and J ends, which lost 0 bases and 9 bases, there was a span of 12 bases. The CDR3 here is CASSIESAPGEQFF. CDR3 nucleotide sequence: TGTGCCAGTAGTATAGAGTCCGCGCCCGGTGAGCAGTTCTTC.

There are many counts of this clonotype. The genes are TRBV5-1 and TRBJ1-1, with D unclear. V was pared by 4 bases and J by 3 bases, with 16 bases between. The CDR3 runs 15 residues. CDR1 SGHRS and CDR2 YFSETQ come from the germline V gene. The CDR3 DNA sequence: TGCGCCAGCAGCGTTTACAGCTTTGAGGACACTGAAGCTTTCTTT. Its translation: CASSVYSFEDTEAFF.

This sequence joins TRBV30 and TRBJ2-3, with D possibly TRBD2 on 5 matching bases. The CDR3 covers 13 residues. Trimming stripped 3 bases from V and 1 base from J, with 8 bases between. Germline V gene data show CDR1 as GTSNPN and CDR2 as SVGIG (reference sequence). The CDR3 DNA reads TGTGCCTGGAGAGGGAGACGCACAGATACGCAGTATTTT. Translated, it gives CAWRGRRTDTQYF.

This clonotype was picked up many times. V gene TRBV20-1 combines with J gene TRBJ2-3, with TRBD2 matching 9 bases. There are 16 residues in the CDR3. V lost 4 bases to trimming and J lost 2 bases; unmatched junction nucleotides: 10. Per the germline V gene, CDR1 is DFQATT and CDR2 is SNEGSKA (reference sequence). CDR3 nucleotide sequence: TGCAGTGCTACACCTCCAGCGGGAGGTTTCACAGATACGCAGTATTTT. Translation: CSATPPAGGFTDTQYF.

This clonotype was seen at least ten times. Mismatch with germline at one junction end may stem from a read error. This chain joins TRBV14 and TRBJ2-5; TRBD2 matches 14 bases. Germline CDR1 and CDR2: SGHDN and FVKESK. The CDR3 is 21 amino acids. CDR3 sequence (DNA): TGTGCCAGCAGTCAAGTGGTCTCACCGGGACTAGCGGGAGCAAGGTTAGAGACCCAGTACTTC. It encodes CASSQVVSPGLAGARLETQYF.

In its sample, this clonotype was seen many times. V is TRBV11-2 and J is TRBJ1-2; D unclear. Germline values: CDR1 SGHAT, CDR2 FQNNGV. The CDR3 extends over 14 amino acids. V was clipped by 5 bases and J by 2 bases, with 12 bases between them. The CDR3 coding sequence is TGTGCCAGCAGCAAGGACGGTGAAAACTATGGCTACACCTTC. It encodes CASSKDGENYGYTF.

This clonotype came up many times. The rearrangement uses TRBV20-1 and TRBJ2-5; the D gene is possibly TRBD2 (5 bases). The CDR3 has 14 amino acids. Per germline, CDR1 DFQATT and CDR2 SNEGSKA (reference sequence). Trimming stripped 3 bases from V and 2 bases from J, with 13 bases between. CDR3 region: CSARRSAGQETQYF. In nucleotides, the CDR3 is TGCAGTGCTAGGCGTAGTGCGGGTCAAGAGACCCAGTACTTC.